This TCR beta chain originates from a study of blood T cells in healthy people across ages. Points from the study as a whole: Diversity was estimated from one million T cells, and these estimates were considered underestimates. As age increased, TCR beta diversity per million T cells fell in a roughly linear fashion. When set beside aged donors, long-lived donors presented more naive CD4+ cells and higher diversity.

Concerning this clonotype itself: Its cognate antigen is unknown.

The CDR3 has 19 residues. With 9 bases clipped from V and 2 bases from J, the junction kept 19 bases outside the gene matches. Germline values: CDR1 KGHDR, CDR2 SFDVKD. Staff drew around 10 milliliters of peripheral blood from each donor. Next came a second PCR, run for about 7 to 12 cycles, which used a sample-barcoded 5' primer along with a J-beta primer mix. TCRdb reprocessed the 5' RACE reads with MiXCR, giving one entry per CDR3 protein. The table includes under 1 million distinct CDR3 sequences, around 45% detected once. This TCR was recovered from a man aged 55 to 70 in good health. Sequenced material: blood. This chain links TRBV24-1 with TRBJ2-2, with 8 nucleotides matching TRBD1. For the CDR3, the DNA is TGTGCCACCCGTGGGGCGTCAAAAGGACAGGGAACAAACACCGGGGAGCTGTTTTTT. Its translation is CATRGASKGQGTNTGELFF.